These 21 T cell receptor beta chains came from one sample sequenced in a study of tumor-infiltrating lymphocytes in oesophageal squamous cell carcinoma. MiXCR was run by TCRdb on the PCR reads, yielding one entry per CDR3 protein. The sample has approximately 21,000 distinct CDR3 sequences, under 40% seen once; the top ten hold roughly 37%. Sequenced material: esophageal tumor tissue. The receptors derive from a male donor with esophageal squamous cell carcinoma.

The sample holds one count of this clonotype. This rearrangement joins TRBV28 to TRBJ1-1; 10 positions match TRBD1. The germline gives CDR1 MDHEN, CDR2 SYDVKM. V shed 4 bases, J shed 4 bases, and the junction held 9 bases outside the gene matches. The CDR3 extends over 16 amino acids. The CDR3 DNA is TGTGCCAGCAGTTACAGGACAGGGGGAGGTTTCACTGAAGCTTTCTTT. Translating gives CASSYRTGGGFTEAFF.

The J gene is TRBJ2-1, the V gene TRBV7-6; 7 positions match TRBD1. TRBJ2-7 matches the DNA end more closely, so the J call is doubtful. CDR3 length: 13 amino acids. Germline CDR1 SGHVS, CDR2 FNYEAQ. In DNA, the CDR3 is TGTGCCAGCAGCTGGACAGGTCCCTACGAGCAGTACTTC. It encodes CASSWTGPYEQYF.

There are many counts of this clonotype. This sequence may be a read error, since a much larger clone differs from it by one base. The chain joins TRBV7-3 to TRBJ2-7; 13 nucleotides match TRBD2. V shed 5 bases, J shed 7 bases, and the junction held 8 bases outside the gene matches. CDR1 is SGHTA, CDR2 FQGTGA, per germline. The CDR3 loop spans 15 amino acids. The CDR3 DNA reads TGTGCCAGCAGCCTGGGACTAGCGGGGAGGAATGAGCAGTACTTC. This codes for CASSLGLAGRNEQYF.

As DNA, the CDR3 is TGTGCCAGCACACGTGGCAGAACGGGTGAGCAGTACTTC. Encoded protein: CASTRGRTGEQYF. V gene TRBV13 combines with J gene TRBJ2-5; D gene unclear. The CDR3 is made up of 13 amino acids. Trimming removed 7 bases from V and 11 bases from J, with 20 bases in between. From germline, CDR1 is PRHDT and CDR2 FYEKMQ (reference sequence).

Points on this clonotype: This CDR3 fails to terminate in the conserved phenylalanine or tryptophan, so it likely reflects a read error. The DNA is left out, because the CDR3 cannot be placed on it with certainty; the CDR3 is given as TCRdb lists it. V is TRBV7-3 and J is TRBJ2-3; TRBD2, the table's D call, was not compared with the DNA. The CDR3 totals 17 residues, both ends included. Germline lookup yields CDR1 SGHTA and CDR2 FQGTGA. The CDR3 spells CASSPREAEGDEQFFGP.

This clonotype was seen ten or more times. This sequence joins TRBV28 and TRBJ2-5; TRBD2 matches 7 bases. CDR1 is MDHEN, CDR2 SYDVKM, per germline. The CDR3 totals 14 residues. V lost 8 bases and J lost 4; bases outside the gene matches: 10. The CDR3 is CASFSPGEGETQYF. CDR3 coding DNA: TGTGCCAGCTTCAGCCCGGGGGAGGGAGAGACCCAGTACTTC.

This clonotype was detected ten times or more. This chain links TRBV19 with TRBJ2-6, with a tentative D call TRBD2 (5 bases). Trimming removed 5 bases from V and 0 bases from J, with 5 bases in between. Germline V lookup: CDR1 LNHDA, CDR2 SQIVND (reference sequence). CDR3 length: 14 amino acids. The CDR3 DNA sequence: TGTGCCAGTAGTGCGGGCTCTGGGGCCAACGTCCTGACTTTC. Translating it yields CASSAGSGANVLTF.

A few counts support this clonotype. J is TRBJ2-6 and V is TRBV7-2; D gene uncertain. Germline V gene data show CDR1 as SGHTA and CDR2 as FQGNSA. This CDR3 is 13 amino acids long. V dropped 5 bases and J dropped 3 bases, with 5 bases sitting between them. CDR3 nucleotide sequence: TGTGCCAGCAGCCCAATTGGGGCCAACGTCCTGACTTTC. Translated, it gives CASSPIGANVLTF.

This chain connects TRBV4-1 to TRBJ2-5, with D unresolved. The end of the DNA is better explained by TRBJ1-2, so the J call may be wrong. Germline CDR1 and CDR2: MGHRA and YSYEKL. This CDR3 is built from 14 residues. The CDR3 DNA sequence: TGCGCCAGCAGCCAAGACACGCAGGCGGTGGGCTACACCTTC. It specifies CASSQDTQAVGYTF.

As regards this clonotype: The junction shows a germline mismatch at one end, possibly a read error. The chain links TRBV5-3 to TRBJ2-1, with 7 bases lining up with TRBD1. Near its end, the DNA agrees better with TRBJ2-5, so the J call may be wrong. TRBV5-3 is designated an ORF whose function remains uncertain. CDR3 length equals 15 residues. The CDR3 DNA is TGTGCCAGCAGCTTGGCCTCGACAGGGAGAGAGACCCAGTACTTC. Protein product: CASSLASTGRETQYF.

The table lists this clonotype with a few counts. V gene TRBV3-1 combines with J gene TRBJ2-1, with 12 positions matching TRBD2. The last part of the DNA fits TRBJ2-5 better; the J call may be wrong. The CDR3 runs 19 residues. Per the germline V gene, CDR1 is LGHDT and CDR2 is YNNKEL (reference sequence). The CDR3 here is CASSQDNRASGGVRKTQYF. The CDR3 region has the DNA TGTGCCAGCAGCCAAGATAATAGGGCTAGCGGGGGGGTTCGTAAGACCCAGTACTTC.

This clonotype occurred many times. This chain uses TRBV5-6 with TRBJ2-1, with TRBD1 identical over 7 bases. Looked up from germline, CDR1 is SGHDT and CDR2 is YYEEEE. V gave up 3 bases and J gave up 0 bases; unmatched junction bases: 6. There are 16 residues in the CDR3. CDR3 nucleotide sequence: TGTGCCAGCAGCTCACCGGGACAGAGCTCCTACAATGAGCAGTTCTTC. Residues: CASSSPGQSSYNEQFF.

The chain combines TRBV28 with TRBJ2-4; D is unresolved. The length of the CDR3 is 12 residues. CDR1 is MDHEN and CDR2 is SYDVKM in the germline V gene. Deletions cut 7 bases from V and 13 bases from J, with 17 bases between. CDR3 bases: TGTGCCAGCAACAGAATCTACAATGAGCAGTACTTC. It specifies CASNRIYNEQYF.

CDR3 amino acids: CASSQGHSQETQYF. Written as DNA, the CDR3 is TGTGCCAGCAGTCAAGGACACAGCCAAGAGACCCAGTACTTC. This sequence joins TRBV7-3 and TRBJ2-5; TRBD1 is a possible D gene (5 bases). Germline V gene data show CDR1 as SGHTA and CDR2 as FQGTGA. V was pared by 6 bases and J by 1 base, with 12 bases between. This CDR3 has 14 amino acids.

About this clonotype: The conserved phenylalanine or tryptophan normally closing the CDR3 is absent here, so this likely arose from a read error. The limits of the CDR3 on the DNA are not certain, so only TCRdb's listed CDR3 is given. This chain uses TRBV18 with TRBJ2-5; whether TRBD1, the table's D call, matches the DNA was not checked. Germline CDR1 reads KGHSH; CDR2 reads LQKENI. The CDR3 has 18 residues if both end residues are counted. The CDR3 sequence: CASSPDREGTRGGYTFGS.

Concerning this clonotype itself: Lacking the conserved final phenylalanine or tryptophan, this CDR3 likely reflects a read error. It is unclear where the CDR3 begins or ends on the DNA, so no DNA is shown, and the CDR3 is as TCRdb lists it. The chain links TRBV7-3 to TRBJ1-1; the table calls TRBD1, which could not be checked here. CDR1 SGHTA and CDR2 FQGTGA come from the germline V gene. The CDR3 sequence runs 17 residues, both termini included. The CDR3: CASSTWQGAYNEQYFGP.

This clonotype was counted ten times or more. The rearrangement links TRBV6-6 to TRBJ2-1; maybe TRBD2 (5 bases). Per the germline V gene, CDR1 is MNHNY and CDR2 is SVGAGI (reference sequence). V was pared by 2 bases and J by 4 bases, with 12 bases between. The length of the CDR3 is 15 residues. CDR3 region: CASSYRGLPYNEQFF. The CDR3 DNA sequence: TGTGCCAGCAGTTACAGAGGACTCCCATACAATGAGCAGTTCTTC.

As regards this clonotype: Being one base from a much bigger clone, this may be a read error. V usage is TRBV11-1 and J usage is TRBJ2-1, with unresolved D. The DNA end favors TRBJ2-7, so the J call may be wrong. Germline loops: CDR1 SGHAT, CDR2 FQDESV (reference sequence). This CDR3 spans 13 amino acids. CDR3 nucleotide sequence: TGTGCCAGCAGATATGCAACCGGTGGGGAGCAGTACTTC. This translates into CASRYATGGEQYF.

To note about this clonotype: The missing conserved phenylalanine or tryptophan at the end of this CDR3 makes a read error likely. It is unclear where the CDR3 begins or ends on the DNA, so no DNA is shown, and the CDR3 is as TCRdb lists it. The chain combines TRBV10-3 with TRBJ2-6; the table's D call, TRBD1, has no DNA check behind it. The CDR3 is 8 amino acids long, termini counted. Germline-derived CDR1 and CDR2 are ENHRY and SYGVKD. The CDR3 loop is CAISFPGT.

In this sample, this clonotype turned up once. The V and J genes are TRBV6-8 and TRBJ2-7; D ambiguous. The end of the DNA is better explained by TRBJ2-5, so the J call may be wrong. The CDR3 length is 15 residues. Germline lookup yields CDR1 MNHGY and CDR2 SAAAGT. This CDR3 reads CASSPGVADQETQYF. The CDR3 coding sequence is TGTGCCAGCAGCCCTGGGGTTGCCGACCAAGAGACCCAGTACTTC.

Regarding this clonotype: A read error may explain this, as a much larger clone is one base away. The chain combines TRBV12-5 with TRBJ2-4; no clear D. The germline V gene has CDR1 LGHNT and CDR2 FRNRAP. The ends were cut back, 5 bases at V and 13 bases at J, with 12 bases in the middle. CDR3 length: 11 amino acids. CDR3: CASGPGYEQYF. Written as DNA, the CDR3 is TGTGCTAGTGGTCCAGGCTATGAGCAGTACTTC.